This record looks at one T cell receptor beta chain sequence and its context. The clone's antigen remains unknown. Per-nucleotide qualities are absent, and no much larger clonotype sits a single base away. The protocol used for the library was the immunoSEQ multiplex PCR assay. TCRdb's version of the immuneACCESS table is confined to in-frame rearrangements and falls short of the full clone set. An unresolved V gene accounts for under half of the shortfall where checked; the remainder is of unknown origin. This sample is represented by about 60,000 clones; about four fifths of them were singletons. Clones ranked in the top ten supply around 4% of the sample. This record belongs to a study of radiotherapy plus CTLA-4 blockade in lung cancer (dated by TCRdb to 2016 to 2019). Some background on the complete study: Objective responses were observed in roughly a sixth of enrolled patients, and disease control was achieved in around 30%.

The study tested focal radiation therapy combined with CTLA-4 blockade (ipilimumab) in patients with chemo-refractory metastatic non-small-cell lung cancer. On the study overall, not on this receptor specifically: Increased serum interferon-beta after radiation, together with early dynamic changes in blood T cell clones, were reported to be the strongest predictors of response. After treatment with radiotherapy and ipilimumab, TCR clones that originated in tumors expanded in peripheral blood.

This TCR was sampled from a human donor with non-small cell lung cancer who had a partial response to radiotherapy plus ipilimumab. The input for sequencing was peripheral blood, taken from a patient treated with radiotherapy plus ipilimumab.

The nucleotides are TGTGCCTGGAGTAGACTAGCGGGAGGTACGAAGCAGTACTTC. Its protein is CAWSRLAGGTKQYF. The sequence joins TRBV30 to TRBJ2-7, and 13 junction bases match TRBD2. Compared with germline, V lacks 2 bases and J lacks 8 bases; bases without a gene match: 6. Looking up the germline V gene (reference sequence) yields CDR1 GTSNPN and CDR2 SVGIG. The CDR3, cysteine through phenylalanine, is 14 amino acids long. Here the CDR3 DNA is all that survives: 42 bases in frame from base 1.